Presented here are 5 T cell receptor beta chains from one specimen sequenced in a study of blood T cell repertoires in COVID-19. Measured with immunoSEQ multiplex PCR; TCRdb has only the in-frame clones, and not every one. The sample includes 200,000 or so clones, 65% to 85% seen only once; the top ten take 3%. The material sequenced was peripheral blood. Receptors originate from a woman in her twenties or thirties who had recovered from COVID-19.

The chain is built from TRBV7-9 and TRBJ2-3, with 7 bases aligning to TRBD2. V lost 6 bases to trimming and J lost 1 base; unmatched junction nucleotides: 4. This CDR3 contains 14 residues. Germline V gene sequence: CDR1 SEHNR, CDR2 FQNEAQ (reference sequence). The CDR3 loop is CASRGRVGTDTQYF. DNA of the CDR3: TGTGCCAGCAGAGGGAGGGTGGGCACAGATACGCAGTATTTT.

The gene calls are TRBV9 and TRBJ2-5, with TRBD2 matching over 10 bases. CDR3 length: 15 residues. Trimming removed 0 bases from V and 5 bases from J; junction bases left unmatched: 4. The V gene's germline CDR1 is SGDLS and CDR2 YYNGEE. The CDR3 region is CASSVVTSGTETQYF. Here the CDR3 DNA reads TGTGCCAGCAGCGTAGTAACTAGCGGGACCGAGACCCAGTACTTC.

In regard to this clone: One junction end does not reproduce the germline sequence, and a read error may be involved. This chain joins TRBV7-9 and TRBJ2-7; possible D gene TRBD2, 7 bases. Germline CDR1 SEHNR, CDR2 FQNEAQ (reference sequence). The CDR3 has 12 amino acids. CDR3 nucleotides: TGTGCCAGCAGCTTAGTGGGGAGGGGGTTCGGCTTC. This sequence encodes CASSLVGRGFGF.

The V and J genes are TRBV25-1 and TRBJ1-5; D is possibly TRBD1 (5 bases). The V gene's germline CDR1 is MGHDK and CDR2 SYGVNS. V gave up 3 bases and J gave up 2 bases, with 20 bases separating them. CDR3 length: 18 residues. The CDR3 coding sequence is TGTGCCAGCAGTGACGGGAGACCCCTGGGGGTCGGCAATCAGCCCCAGCATTTT. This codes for CASSDGRPLGVGNQPQHF.

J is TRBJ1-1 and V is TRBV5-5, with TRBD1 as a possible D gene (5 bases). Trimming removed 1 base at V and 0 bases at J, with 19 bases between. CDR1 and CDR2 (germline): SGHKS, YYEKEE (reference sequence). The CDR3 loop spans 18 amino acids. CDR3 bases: TGTGCCAGCAGCTTGATTTGGGAACAGGACCGACTGAACACTGAAGCTTTCTTT. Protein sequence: CASSLIWEQDRLNTEAFF.